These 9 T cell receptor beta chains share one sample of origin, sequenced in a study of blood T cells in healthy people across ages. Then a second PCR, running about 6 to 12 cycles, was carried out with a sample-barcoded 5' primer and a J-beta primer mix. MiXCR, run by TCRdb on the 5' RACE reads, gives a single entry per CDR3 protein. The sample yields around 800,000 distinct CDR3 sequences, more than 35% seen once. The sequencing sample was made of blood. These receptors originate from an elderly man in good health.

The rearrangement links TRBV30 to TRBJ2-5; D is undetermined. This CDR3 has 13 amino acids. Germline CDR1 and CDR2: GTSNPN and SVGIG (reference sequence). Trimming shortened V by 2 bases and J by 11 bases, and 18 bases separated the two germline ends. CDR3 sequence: CAWSTNSRNEQYF. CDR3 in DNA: TGTGCCTGGAGTACCAACTCCAGGAATGAGCAGTACTTC. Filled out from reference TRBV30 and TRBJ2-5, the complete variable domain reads SQTIHQWPATLVQPVGSPLSLECTVEGTSNPNLYWYRQAAGRGLQLLFYSVGIGQISSEVPQNLSASRPQDRQFILSSKKLLLSDSGFYLCAWSTNSRNEQYFGPGTRLLVL.

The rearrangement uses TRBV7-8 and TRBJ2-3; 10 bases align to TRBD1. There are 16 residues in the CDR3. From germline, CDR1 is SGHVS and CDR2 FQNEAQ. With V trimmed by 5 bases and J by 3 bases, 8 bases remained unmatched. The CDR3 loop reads CASSTGQGMGTDTQYF. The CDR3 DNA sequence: TGTGCCAGCAGCACGGGACAGGGGATGGGGACAGATACGCAGTATTTT.

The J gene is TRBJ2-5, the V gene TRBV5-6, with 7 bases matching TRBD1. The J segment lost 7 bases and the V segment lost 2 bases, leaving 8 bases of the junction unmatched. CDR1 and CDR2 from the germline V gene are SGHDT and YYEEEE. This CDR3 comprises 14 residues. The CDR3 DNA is TGTGCCAGCAGCTTTGGCACAGGGGTCGGGACCCAGTACTTC. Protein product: CASSFGTGVGTQYF.

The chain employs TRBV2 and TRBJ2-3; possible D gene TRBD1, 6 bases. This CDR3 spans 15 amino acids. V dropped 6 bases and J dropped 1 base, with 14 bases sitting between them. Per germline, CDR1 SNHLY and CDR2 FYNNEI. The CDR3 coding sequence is TGTGCCAGCAGGCTCAACAGGGTTGGCACAGATACGCAGTATTTT. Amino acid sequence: CASRLNRVGTDTQYF.

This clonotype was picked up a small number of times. CDR3 DNA: TGTGCCAGCAGCCCTCGACTAGCGGGAGACGAGCAGTACTTC. It yields the protein CASSPRLAGDEQYF. This chain connects TRBV9 to TRBJ2-5; the match to TRBD2 covers 12 bases. The DNA end is more similar to TRBJ2-7, so the J call may be wrong. The CDR3 covers 14 residues. Per the germline V gene, CDR1 is SGDLS and CDR2 is YYNGEE.

CDR3 residues: CASRMGGRAAGEQYF. DNA of the CDR3: TGTGCCAGCAGAATGGGGGGGAGGGCCGCCGGCGAGCAGTACTTC. The rearrangement uses TRBV12-3 or TRBV12-4 and TRBJ2-7; 7 nucleotides align to TRBD2. Losses at the gene ends were 6 bases for V and 6 bases for J; bases not matched to a gene: 14. There are 15 residues in the CDR3.

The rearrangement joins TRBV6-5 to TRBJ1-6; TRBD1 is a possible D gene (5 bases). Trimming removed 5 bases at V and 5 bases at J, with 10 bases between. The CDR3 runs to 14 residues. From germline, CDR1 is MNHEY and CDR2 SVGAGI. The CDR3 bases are TGTGCCAGCAGTGGCAGGGTGGATAATTCACCCCTCCACTTT. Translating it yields CASSGRVDNSPLHF.

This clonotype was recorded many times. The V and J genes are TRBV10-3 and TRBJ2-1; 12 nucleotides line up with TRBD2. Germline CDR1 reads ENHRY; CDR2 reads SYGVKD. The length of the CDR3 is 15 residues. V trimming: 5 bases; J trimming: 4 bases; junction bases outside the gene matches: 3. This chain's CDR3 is CAISTGTSGYNEQFF. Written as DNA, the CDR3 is TGTGCCATCAGTACCGGGACTAGCGGGTACAATGAGCAGTTCTTC.

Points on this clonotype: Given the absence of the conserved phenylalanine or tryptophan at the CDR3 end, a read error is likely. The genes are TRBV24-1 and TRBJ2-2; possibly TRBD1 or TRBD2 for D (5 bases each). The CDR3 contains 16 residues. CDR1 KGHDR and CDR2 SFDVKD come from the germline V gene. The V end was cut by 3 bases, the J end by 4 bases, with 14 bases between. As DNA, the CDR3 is TGTGCCACCAGTGATCGAGCCGGGACCGGCACCGGGGAGCTGTTTGTT. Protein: CATSDRAGTGTGELFV.